The 5 T cell receptor beta chains reported below all come from one sample, sequenced in a study of cytotoxic CD8 clonotypes in ibrutinib-treated CLL. Produced via immunoSEQ multiplex PCR; TCRdb's table is partial and in-frame only. This sample has a few hundred thousand clones, with roughly 74% found just once. The sequenced sample was PBMCs, obtained after 24 months of ibrutinib treatment. These receptors originate from a human donor with chronic lymphocytic leukemia.

The rearrangement links TRBV6-5 to TRBJ2-7; TRBD1 aligns across 9 bases. Germline V lookup: CDR1 MNHEY, CDR2 SVGAGI. Germline trimming cut 5 bases from V and 5 bases from J; bases unmatched to any gene: 4. The CDR3 covers 13 residues. This chain's CDR3 is CASSKGQGHEQYF. CDR3 nucleotide sequence: TGTGCCAGCAGTAAGGGACAGGGCCACGAGCAGTACTTC.

This chain links TRBV28 with TRBJ1-4; D unclear. CDR3 length: 14 residues. V was trimmed by 10 bases and J by 2 bases, leaving 14 bases between them. Germline-derived CDR1 and CDR2 are MDHEN and SYDVKM. The CDR3 protein is CATVLGGTNEKLFF. The CDR3 DNA follows: TGTGCCACCGTCCTGGGCGGGACTAATGAAAAACTGTTTTTT.

The rearrangement uses TRBV9 and TRBJ2-3, with 8 bases that match TRBD2. The germline gives CDR1 SGDLS, CDR2 YYNGEE. Germline trimming cut 0 bases from V and 5 bases from J; bases unmatched to any gene: 8. The CDR3 runs 16 residues. CDR3 DNA: TGTGCCAGCAGCGTAGTCCCGGGAGGGGCGGGAGATACGCAGTATTTT. Protein sequence: CASSVVPGGAGDTQYF.

This sequence joins TRBV30 and TRBJ2-7, with 8 bases matching TRBD1. The CDR3 is 14 residues long. With 2 bases clipped from V and 5 bases from J, the junction kept 8 bases outside the gene matches. The V gene's germline CDR1 is GTSNPN and CDR2 SVGIG (reference sequence). CDR3 sequence: CAWSLGRGRDEQYF. CDR3 nucleotide sequence: TGTGCCTGGAGTCTCGGCAGGGGGCGCGACGAGCAGTACTTC.

The chain employs TRBV4-1 and TRBJ2-1; D is perhaps TRBD2 (6 bases). Germline V gene sequence: CDR1 MGHRA, CDR2 YSYEKL. Trimming left V 1 base short and J 0 bases short, with 13 bases between. There are 17 residues in the CDR3. CDR3 nucleotides: TGCGCCAGCAGCCAAGCTGAGCGGGCGAGCTCCTACAATGAGCAGTTCTTC. Translated: CASSQAERASSYNEQFF.